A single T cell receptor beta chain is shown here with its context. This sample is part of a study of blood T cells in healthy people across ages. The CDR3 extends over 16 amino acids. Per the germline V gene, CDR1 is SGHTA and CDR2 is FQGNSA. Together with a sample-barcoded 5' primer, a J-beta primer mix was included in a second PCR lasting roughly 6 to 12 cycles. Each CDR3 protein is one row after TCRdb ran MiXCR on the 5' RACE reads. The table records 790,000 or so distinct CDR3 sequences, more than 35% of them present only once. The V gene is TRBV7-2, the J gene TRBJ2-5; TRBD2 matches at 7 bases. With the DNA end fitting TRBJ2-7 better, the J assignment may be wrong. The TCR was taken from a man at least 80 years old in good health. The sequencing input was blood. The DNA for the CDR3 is TGTGCCAGCAGCTCCGTAACTAGCGATACTGCCTACGAGCAGTACTTC. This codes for CASSSVTSDTAYEQYF.